Following are 19 T cell receptor beta chains from one sample sequenced in a study of CD8+CD57+ T cells in acquired aplastic anemia. Whoever was chosen for sequencing had shown CD8+CD57+ cell expansion by flow cytometry. TCR beta VDJ combinations and CDR3 sequences were profiled from genomic DNA. One entry per CDR3 protein, called by TCRdb with MiXCR from the reads. The sample has roughly 160,000 distinct CDR3 sequences, 40% to 55% seen once; the top ten hold about 2.6%. The sequencing input was sorted CD4+, CD8+, or CD8+CD57+ T cells (not recorded which) from PBMCs. All receptors come from a human donor with aplastic anemia.

The chain employs TRBV25-1 and TRBJ2-1, with 11 bases that match TRBD1. V lost 4 bases to trimming and J lost 6 bases; unmatched junction nucleotides: 2. Germline assignment: CDR1 MGHDK and CDR2 SYGVNS. The CDR3 extends over 14 amino acids. As DNA, the CDR3 is TGTGCCAGCAGTGGGGGACAGGGGGGCAATGAGCAGTTCTTC. Translation gives CASSGGQGGNEQFF.

The V and J genes are TRBV20-1 and TRBJ1-5; no firm D call. CDR1 and CDR2 (germline): DFQATT, SNEGSKA (reference sequence). This CDR3 has 14 residues. V was trimmed by 1 base and J by 3 bases, leaving 10 bases between them. The CDR3 bases are TGCAGTGCTAGAGTTGCTCGGCTCAATCAGCCCCAGCATTTT. Translating it yields CSARVARLNQPQHF.

This chain links TRBV12-3 or TRBV12-4 with TRBJ2-1, with 8 nucleotides matching TRBD2. With 6 bases clipped from V and 4 bases from J, the junction kept 11 bases outside the gene matches. This CDR3 contains 16 residues. The DNA of the CDR3 is TGTGCCAGCAGGAGTGGGGTAGCGGGGACGTACAATGAGCAGTTCTTC. Protein: CASRSGVAGTYNEQFF.

A few counts support this clonotype. The rearrangement uses TRBV29-1 and TRBJ2-5, with 7 bases that match TRBD1. The germline V gene encodes CDR1 SQVTM and CDR2 ANQGSEA. This CDR3 has 12 amino acids. After removal of 4 bases from V and 1 base from J, the junction contained 0 bases not matched to a gene. This CDR3 is CSVGDSQETQYF. The DNA of the CDR3 is TGCAGCGTTGGGGACAGCCAAGAGACCCAGTACTTC.

The table lists this clonotype with a few counts. The V and J genes are TRBV30 and TRBJ2-5, with D hard to call. The CDR3 has 13 amino acids. Germline V CDR1 and CDR2: GTSNPN, SVGIG (reference sequence). The V and J ends lost 3 bases and 5 bases respectively, with 13 bases between them. The CDR3 bases are TGTGCCTGGAGCGGAAAATACGCGGAGACCCAGTACTTC. Protein product: CAWSGKYAETQYF.

This chain connects TRBV7-9 to TRBJ2-2; D ambiguous. V was shortened by 7 bases and J by 1 base, with 13 bases between the two germline ends. This CDR3 region has 15 residues. The germline V gene has CDR1 SEHNR and CDR2 FQNEAQ (reference sequence). The DNA for the CDR3 is TGTGCCAGCAAGAGATCTAGACAGAACACCGGGGAGCTGTTTTTT. Amino acid sequence: CASKRSRQNTGELFF.

V usage is TRBV29-1 and J usage is TRBJ2-1; no clear D gene. The CDR3 runs 12 residues. V dropped 2 bases and J dropped 8 bases, with 10 bases sitting between them. Germline V gene lookup returns CDR1 SQVTM and CDR2 ANQGSEA. This chain's CDR3 is CSVEWVGDEQFF. DNA of the CDR3: TGCAGCGTTGAATGGGTGGGCGATGAGCAGTTCTTC.

This clonotype was counted many times. The chain is built from TRBV11-1 and TRBJ2-1; 7 bases agree with TRBD2. Unmatched junction bases numbered 14, after V lost 5 bases and J lost 7 bases. The CDR3 is made up of 16 amino acids. Germline CDR1 reads SGHAT; CDR2 reads FQDESV (reference sequence). The CDR3 loop reads CASSLPGREDPNEQFF. The CDR3 DNA reads TGTGCCAGCAGCCTCCCCGGCCGGGAGGACCCTAATGAGCAGTTCTTC.

This chain uses TRBV7-8 with TRBJ2-3; D is possibly TRBD1 (6 bases). The germline gives CDR1 SGHVS, CDR2 FQNEAQ. The CDR3 has 14 residues. V dropped 5 bases and J dropped 3 bases, with 12 bases sitting between them. The CDR3 reads CASSRVGATDTQYF. DNA for the CDR3: TGTGCCAGCAGCCGAGTGGGGGCGACAGATACGCAGTATTTT.

Points on this clonotype: This CDR3 is missing its conserved last phenylalanine or tryptophan, likely due to a read error. The rearrangement links TRBV12-3 or TRBV12-4 to TRBJ2-6, with TRBD1 matching 9 bases. With V trimmed by 6 bases and J by 2 bases, 8 bases remained unmatched. CDR3 length equals 17 residues. CDR3 amino acids: CASRKEQGAPGANVLTL. The CDR3 nucleotides are TGTGCCAGCAGAAAGGAACAGGGGGCGCCTGGGGCCAACGTCCTGACTCTC.

The rearrangement links TRBV6-5 to TRBJ1-5, with 9 bases identical to TRBD1. V lost 4 bases to trimming and J lost 0 bases; unmatched junction nucleotides: 4. Germline V lookup: CDR1 MNHEY, CDR2 SVGAGI. The CDR3 is made up of 16 amino acids. The CDR3 spells CASSSGTGISNQPQHF. CDR3 sequence (DNA): TGTGCCAGCAGTTCCGGGACAGGGATTAGCAATCAGCCCCAGCATTTT.

The chain is built from TRBV2 and TRBJ2-5; no firm D call. The CDR3 spans 14 residues. Trimming left V 1 base short and J 1 base short, with 7 bases between. In germline, CDR1 is SNHLY, CDR2 FYNNEI. The CDR3 nucleotides are TGTGCCAGCAGTGAAGGCACAAGCCAAGAGACCCAGTACTTC. This gives the protein CASSEGTSQETQYF.

The chain links TRBV7-8 to TRBJ1-2, with 8 bases matching TRBD1. Germline V lookup: CDR1 SGHVS, CDR2 FQNEAQ. V lost 4 bases to trimming and J lost 6 bases; unmatched junction nucleotides: 7. The CDR3 consists of 14 residues. CDR3 amino acids: CASSYLPTGDGYTF. CDR3 bases: TGTGCCAGCAGCTACTTGCCGACAGGGGATGGCTACACCTTC.

The V call is TRBV15, the J call TRBJ1-6; D gene uncertain. Trimming stripped 4 bases from V and 10 bases from J, with 14 bases between. This CDR3 has 14 amino acids. The germline V gene has CDR1 LNHNV and CDR2 YYDKDF (reference sequence). The CDR3 DNA reads as TGTGCCACCAGCACGGTAGGGTTAGCGTCACCCCTCCACTTT. Encoded protein: CATSTVGLASPLHF. The full variable domain, rest sourced from reference TRBV15 and TRBJ1-6, is DAMVIQNPRYQVTQFGKPVTLSCSQTLNHNVMYWYQQKSSQAPKLLFHYYDKDFNNEADTPDNFQSRRPNTSFCFLDIRSPGLGDTAMYLCATSTVGLASPLHFGNGTRLTVT.

Only a few counts were recorded for this clonotype. V is TRBV15 and J is TRBJ2-2; D possibly uses TRBD1 or TRBD2 (5 bases each). CDR1 is LNHNV and CDR2 is YYDKDF in the germline V gene (reference sequence). This CDR3 is built from 15 residues. Trimming removed 5 bases at V and 4 bases at J, with 14 bases between. DNA for the CDR3: TGTGCCACCAGCGGAAGGGTGGGGGTCACCGGGGAGCTGTTTTTT. It translates to CATSGRVGVTGELFF.

This clonotype was counted at least ten times. This rearrangement joins TRBV5-5 to TRBJ1-5, with 7 bases that match TRBD1. This CDR3 region has 15 residues. Losses at the gene ends were 4 bases for V and 3 bases for J; bases not matched to a gene: 7. From germline, CDR1 is SGHKS and CDR2 YYEKEE (reference sequence). For the CDR3, the DNA is TGTGCCAGCAGCCTAGGACAGGCCAACAATCAGCCCCAGCATTTT. Translation gives CASSLGQANNQPQHF.

The chain couples TRBV5-6 to TRBJ2-1, with 10 positions matching TRBD2. The germline gives CDR1 SGHDT, CDR2 YYEEEE. This CDR3 contains 14 residues. Trimming removed 3 bases from V and 5 bases from J; junction bases left unmatched: 2. The CDR3 nucleotides are TGTGCCAGCAGCTCTGGACTAGCGGACAATGAGCAGTTCTTC. It specifies CASSSGLADNEQFF. Looking up the rest from reference TRBV5-6 and TRBJ2-1 gives the full variable domain: DAGVTQSPTHLIKTRGQQVTLRCSPKSGHDTVSWYQQALGQGPQFIFQYYEEEERQRGNFPDRFSGHQFPNYSSELNVNALLLGDSALYLCASSSGLADNEQFFGPGTRLTVL.

In this sample, this clonotype turned up many times. The CDR3 bases are TGCAGCGTTGCCAGGGGGGGCGATCAGCCCCAGCATTTT. Translation: CSVARGGDQPQHF. The chain carries TRBV29-1 and TRBJ1-5, with 7 bases matching TRBD1. Germline-derived CDR1 and CDR2 are SQVTM and ANQGSEA. V trimming: 4 bases; J trimming: 5 bases; junction bases outside the gene matches: 5. This CDR3 spans 13 amino acids.

This clonotype came up many times. The rearrangement links TRBV20-1 to TRBJ1-5, with a weak D call TRBD1 (6 bases). Trimming took 5 bases from V and 2 from J, leaving 22 bases between them. The CDR3 is 17 amino acids. Looked up from germline, CDR1 is DFQATT and CDR2 is SNEGSKA (reference sequence). CDR3 nucleotide sequence: TGCAGTGCTCCTCCCGCCGGGACATCAGGGGGCAATCAGCCCCAGCATTTT. Translated: CSAPPAGTSGGNQPQHF.